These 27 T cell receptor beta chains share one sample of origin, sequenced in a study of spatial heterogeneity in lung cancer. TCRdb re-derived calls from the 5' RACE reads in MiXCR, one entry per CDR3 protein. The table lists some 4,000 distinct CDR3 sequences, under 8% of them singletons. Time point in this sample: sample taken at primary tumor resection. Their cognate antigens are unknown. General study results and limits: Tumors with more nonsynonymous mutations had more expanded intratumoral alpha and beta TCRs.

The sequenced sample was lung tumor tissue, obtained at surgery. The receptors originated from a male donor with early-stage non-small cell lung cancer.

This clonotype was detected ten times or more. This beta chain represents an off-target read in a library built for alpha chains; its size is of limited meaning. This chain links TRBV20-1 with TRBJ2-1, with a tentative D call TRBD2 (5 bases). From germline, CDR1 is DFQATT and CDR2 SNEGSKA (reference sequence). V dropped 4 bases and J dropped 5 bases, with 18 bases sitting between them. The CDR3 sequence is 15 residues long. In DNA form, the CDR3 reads TGCAGTGCTACAGGTGCGGCTAGCTTTCACAATGAGCAGTTCTTC. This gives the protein CSATGAASFHNEQFF.

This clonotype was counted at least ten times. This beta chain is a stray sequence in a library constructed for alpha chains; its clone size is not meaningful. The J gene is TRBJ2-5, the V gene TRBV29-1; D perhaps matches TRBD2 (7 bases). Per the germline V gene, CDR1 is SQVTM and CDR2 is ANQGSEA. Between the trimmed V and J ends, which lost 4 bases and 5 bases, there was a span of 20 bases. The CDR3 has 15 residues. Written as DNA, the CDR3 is TGCAGCGTTGCCCGACCCGGGGGGCTAGGGGAGACCCAGTACTTC. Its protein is CSVARPGGLGETQYF.

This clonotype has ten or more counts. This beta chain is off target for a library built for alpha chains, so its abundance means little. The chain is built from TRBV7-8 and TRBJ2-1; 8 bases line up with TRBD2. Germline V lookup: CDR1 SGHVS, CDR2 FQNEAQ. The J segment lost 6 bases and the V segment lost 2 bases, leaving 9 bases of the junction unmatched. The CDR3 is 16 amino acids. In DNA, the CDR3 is TGTGCCAGCAGCTTAAGGTCTCGGGGGGGTGCCAATGAGCAGTTCTTC. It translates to CASSLRSRGGANEQFF.

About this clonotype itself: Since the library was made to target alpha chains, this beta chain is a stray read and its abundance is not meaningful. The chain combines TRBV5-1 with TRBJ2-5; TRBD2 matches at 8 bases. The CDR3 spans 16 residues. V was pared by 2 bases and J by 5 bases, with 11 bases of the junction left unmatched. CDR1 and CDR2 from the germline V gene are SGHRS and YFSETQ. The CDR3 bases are TGCGCCAGCAGCTTAAGTCCCGGGGGGGCCCAGGAGACCCAGTACTTC. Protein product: CASSLSPGGAQETQYF.

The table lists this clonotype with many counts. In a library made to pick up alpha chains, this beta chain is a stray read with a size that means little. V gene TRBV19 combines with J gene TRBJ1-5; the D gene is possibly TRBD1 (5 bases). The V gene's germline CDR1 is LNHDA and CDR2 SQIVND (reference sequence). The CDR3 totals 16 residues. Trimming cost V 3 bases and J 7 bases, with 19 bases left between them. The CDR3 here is CASSIVWQGPRQPQHF. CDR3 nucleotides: TGTGCCAGTAGTATTGTATGGCAGGGCCCCAGGCAGCCCCAGCATTTT.

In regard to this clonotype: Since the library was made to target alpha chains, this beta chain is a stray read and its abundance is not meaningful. The CDR3 bases are TGTGCCAGCAGTTACTCCAGGTCGGGAGGAAATTCACCCCTCCACTTT. As protein: CASSYSRSGGNSPLHF. The chain uses TRBV6-5 and TRBJ1-6; D gene ambiguous. Germline V lookup: CDR1 MNHEY, CDR2 SVGAGI. V was trimmed by 0 bases and J by 7 bases, leaving 13 bases between them. The CDR3 is 16 residues long.

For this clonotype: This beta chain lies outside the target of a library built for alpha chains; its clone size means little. CDR3 DNA: TGTGCCAGCAGTCGGCGGGGGCGGGGGACCTTTACGCAGTATTTT. Translating it yields CASSRRGRGTFTQYF. This rearrangement joins TRBV6-6 to TRBJ2-3, with D perhaps TRBD2 (7 bases). V dropped 5 bases and J dropped 8 bases, with 20 bases sitting between them. Germline CDR1 reads MNHNY; CDR2 reads SVGAGI (reference sequence). This CDR3 is 15 amino acids long.

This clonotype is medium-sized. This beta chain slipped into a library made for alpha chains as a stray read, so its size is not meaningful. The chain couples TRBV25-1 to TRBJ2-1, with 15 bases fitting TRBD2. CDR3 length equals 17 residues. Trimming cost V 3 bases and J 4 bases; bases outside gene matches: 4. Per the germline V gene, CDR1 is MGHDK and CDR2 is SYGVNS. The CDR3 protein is CASSERTSGRVYNEQFF. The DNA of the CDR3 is TGTGCCAGCAGTGAGAGGACTAGCGGGAGGGTATACAATGAGCAGTTCTTC. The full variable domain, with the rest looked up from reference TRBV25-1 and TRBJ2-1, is EADIYQTPRYLVIGTGKKITLECSQTMGHDKMYWYQQDPGMELHLIHYSYGVNSTEKGDLSSESTVSRIRTEHFPLTLESARPSHTSQYLCASSERTSGRVYNEQFFGPGTRLTVL.

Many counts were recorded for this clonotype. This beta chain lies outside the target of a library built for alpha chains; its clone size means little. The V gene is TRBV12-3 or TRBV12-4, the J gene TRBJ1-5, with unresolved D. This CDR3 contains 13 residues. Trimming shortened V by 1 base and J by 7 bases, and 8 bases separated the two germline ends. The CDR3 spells CASSLEGRQPQHF. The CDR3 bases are TGTGCCAGCAGTTTAGAAGGGAGGCAGCCCCAGCATTTT.

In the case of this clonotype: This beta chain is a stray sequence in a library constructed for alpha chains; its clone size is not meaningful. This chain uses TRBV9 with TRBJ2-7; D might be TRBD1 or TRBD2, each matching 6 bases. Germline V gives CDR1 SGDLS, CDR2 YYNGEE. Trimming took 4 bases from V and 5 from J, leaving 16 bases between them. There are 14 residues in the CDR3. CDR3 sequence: CASSLEGGSDEQYF. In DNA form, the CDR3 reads TGTGCCAGCAGCCTGGAGGGGGGTTCCGACGAGCAGTACTTC. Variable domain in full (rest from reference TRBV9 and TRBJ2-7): DSGVTQTPKHLITATGQRVTLRCSPRSGDLSVYWYQQSLDQGLQFLIQYYNGEERAKGNILERFSAQQFPDLHSELNLSSLELGDSALYFCASSLEGGSDEQYFGPGTRLTVT.

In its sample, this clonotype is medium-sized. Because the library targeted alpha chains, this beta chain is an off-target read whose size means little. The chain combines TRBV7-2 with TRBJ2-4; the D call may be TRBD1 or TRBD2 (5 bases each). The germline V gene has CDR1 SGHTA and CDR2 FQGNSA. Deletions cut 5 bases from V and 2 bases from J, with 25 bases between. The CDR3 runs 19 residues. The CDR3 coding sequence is TGTGCCAGCAGCCCTGTCAGGGCCGGGGAGTACCCCACCAAAAACATTCAGTACTTC. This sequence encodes CASSPVRAGEYPTKNIQYF.

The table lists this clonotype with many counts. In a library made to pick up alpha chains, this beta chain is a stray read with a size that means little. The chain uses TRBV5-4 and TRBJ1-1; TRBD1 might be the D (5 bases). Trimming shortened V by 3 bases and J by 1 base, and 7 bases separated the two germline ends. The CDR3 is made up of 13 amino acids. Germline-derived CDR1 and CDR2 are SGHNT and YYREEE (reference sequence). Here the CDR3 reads CASSSTANTEAFF. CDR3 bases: TGTGCCAGCAGCTCGACAGCGAACACTGAAGCTTTCTTT.

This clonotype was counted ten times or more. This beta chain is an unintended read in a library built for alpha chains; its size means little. CDR3 DNA sequence: TGCAGTGCCACACCGGGGGGGTTGAACACCATATATTTT. It yields the protein CSATPGGLNTIYF. This chain uses TRBV20-1 with TRBJ1-3; a possible D gene is TRBD1 (5 bases). Germline V gene sequence: CDR1 DFQATT, CDR2 SNEGSKA (reference sequence). V was pared by 6 bases and J by 7 bases, with 16 bases between. The CDR3 sequence is 13 residues long.

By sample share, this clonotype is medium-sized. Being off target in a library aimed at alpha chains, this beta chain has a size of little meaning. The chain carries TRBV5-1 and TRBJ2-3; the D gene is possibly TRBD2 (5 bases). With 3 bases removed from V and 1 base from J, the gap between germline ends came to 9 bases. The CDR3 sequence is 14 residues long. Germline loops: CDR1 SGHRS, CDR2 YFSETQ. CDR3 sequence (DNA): TGCGCCAGCAGCTCCGACGGGGGCACAGATACGCAGTATTTT. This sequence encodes CASSSDGGTDTQYF.

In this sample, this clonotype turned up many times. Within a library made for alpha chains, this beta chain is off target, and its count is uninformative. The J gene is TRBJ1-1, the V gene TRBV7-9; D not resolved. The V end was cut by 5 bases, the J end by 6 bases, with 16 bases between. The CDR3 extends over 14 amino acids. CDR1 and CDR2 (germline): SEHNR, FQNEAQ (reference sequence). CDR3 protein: CASSQWAGLPEAFF. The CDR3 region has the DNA TGTGCCAGCAGCCAGTGGGCAGGTCTGCCTGAAGCTTTCTTT.

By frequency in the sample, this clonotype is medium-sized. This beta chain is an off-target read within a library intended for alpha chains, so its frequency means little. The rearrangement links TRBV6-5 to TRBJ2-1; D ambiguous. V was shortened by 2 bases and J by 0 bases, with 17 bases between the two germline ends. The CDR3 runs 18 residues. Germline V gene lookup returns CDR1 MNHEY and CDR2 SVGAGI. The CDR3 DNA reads TGTGCCAGCAGTTACCCTTTAAGAGCGTTTAGCTCCTACAATGAGCAGTTCTTC. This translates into CASSYPLRAFSSYNEQFF.

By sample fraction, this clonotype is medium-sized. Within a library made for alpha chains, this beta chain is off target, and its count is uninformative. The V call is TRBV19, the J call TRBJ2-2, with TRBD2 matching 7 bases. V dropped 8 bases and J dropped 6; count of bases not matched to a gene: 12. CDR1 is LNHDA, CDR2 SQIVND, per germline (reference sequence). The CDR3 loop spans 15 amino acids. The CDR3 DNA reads TGTGCCAGTTCCCCACTAGCGAACGGCGCCGGGGAGCTGTTTTTT. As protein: CASSPLANGAGELFF.

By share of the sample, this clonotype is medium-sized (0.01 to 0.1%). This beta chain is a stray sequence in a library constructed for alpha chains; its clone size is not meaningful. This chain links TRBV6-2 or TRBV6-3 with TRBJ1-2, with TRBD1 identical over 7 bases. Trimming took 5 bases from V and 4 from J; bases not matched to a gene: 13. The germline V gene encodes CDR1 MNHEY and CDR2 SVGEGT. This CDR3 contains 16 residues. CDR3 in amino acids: CASSGDGQVFSYGYTF. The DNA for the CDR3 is TGTGCCAGCAGTGGTGATGGACAGGTCTTCTCCTATGGCTACACCTTC.

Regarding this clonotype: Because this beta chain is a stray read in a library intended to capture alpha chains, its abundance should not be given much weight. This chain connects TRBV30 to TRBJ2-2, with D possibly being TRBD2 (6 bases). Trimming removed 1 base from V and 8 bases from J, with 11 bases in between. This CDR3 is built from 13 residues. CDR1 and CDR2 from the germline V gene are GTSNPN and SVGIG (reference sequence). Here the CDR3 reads CAWSGRRGGELFF. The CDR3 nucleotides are TGTGCCTGGAGTGGGCGGCGGGGAGGGGAGCTGTTTTTT.

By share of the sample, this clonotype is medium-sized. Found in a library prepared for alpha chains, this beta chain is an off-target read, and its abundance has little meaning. Here the CDR3 DNA reads TGTGCCAGCAGCCAAGAGGGAGCGGAACCTTATGGCTACACCTTC. It yields the protein CASSQEGAEPYGYTF. V is TRBV14 and J is TRBJ1-2; D uncertain. CDR1 and CDR2 from the germline V gene are SGHDN and FVKESK. Trimming removed 0 bases at V and 5 bases at J, with 13 bases between. The CDR3 consists of 15 residues.

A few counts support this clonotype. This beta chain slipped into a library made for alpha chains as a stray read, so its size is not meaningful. The CDR3 DNA follows: TGCAGTGCTTCGGACACCTCCTCTGGAAACACCATATATTTT. Translated: CSASDTSSGNTIYF. The chain carries TRBV20-1 and TRBJ1-3; D may be TRBD1 (5 bases). The germline CDR1 and CDR2 sequences are DFQATT and SNEGSKA (reference sequence). CDR3 length: 14 residues. The V end was cut by 5 bases, the J end by 0 bases, with 11 bases between.

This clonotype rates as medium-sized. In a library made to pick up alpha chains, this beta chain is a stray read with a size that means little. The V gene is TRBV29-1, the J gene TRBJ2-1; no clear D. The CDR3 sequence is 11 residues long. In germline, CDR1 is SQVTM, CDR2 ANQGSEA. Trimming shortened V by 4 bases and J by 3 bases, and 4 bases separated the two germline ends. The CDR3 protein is CSVAGYNEQFF. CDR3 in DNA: TGCAGCGTTGCCGGCTACAATGAGCAGTTCTTC.

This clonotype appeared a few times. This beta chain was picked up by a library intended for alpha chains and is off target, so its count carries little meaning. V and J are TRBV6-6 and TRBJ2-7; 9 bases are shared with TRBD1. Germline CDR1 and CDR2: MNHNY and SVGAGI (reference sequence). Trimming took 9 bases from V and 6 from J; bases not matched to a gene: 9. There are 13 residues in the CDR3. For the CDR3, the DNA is TGTGCCAGTAGACCGGGACAGGGTATCGAGCAGTACTTC. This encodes CASRPGQGIEQYF.

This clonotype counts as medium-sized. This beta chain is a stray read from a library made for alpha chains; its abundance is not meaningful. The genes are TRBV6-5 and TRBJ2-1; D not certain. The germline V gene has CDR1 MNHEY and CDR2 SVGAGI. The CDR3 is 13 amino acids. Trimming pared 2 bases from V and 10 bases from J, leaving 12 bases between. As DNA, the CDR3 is TGTGCCAGCAGTTACGCTCAGCAGAACGAGCAGTTCTTC. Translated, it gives CASSYAQQNEQFF.

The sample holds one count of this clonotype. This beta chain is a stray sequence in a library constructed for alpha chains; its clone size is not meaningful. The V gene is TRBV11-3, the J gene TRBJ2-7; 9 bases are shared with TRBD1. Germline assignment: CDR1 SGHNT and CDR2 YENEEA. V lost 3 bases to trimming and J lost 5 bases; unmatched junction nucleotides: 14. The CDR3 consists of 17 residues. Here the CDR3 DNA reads TGTGCCAGCAGCTTGCGCCCGGGTGGGACAGGGTCCCACGAGCAGTACTTC. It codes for CASSLRPGGTGSHEQYF.

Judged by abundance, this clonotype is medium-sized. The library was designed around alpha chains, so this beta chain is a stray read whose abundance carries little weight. The DNA of the CDR3 is TGTGCCAGCAGTCCCACTAGCGGGAGTAGCTCCTACAATGAGCAGTTCTTC. Its protein is CASSPTSGSSSYNEQFF. This rearrangement joins TRBV27 to TRBJ2-1; 11 positions agree with TRBD2. V was clipped by 5 bases and J by 0 bases; unmatched bases: 6. The CDR3 has 17 amino acids. Germline V gene lookup returns CDR1 MNHEY and CDR2 SMNVEV (reference sequence).

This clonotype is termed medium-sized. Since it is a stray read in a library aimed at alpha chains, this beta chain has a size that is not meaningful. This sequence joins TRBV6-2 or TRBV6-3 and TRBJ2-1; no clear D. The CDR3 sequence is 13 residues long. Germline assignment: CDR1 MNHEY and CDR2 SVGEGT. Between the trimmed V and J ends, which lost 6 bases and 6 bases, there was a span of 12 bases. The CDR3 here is CASSLALRNEQFF. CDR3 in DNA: TGTGCCAGCAGCCTCGCTCTCCGCAATGAGCAGTTCTTC.